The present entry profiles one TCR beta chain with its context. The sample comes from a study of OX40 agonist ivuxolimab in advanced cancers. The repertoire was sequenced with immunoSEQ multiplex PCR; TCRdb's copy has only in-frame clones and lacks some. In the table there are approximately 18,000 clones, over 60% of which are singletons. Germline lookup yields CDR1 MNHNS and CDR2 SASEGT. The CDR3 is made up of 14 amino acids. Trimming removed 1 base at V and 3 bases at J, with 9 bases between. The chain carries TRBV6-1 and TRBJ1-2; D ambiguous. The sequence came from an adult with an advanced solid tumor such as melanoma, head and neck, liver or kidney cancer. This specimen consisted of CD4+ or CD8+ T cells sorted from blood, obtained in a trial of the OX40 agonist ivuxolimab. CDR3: CASSEDKDYYGYTF. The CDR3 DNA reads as TGTGCCAGCAGTGAAGACAAGGACTACTATGGCTACACCTTC.